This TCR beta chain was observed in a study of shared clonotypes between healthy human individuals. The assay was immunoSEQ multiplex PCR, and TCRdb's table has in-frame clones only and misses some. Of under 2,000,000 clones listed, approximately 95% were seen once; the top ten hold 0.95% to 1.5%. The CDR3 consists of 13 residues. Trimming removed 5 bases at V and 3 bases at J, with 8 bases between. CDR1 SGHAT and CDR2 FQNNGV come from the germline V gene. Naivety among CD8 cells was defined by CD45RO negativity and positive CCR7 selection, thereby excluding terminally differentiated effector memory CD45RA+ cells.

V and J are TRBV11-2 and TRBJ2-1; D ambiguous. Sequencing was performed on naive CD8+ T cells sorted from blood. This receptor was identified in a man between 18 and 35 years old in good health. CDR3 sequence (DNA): TGTGCCAGCAGCCCCACGCACTACAATGAGCAGTTCTTC. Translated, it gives CASSPTHYNEQFF.